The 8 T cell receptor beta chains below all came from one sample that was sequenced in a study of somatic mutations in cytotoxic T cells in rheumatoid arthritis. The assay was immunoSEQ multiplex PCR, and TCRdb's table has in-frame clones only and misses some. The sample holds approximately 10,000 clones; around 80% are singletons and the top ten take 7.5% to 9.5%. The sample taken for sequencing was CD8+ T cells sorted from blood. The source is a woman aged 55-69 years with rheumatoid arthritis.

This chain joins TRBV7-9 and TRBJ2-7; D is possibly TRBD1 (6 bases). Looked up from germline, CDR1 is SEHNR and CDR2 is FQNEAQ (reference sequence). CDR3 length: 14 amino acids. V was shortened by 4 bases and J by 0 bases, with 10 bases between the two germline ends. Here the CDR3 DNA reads TGTGCCAGCAGCTCCTGGACAGCCTCCTACGAGCAGTACTTC. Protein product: CASSSWTASYEQYF. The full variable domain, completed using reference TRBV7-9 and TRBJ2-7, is DTGVSQNPRHKITKRGQNVTFRCDPISEHNRLYWYRQTLGQGPEFLTYFQNEAQLEKSRLLSDRFSAERPKGSFSTLEIQRTEQGDSAMYLCASSSWTASYEQYFGPGTRLTVT.

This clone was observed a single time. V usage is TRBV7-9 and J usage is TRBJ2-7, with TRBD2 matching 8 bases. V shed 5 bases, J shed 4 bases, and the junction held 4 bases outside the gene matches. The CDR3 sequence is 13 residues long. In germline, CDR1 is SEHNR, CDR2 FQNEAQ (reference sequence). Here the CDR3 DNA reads TGTGCCAGCAGCGGGACTAGTCGTTACGAGCAGTACTTC. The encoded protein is CASSGTSRYEQYF.

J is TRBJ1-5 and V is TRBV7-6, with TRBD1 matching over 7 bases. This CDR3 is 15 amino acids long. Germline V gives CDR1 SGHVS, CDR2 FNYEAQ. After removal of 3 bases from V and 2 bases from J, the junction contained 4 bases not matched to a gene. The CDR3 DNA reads TGTGCCAGCAGCTTGACAGGGTCGGGCAATCAGCCCCAGCATTTT. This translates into CASSLTGSGNQPQHF.

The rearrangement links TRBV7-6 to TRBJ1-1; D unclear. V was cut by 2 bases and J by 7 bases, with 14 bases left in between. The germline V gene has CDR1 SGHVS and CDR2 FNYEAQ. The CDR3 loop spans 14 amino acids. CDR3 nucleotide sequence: TGTGCCAGCAGCTTAACTGACCGAGGCCTTGAAGCTTTCTTT. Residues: CASSLTDRGLEAFF. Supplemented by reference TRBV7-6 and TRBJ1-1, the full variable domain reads GAGVSQSPRYKVTKRGQDVALRCDPISGHVSLYWYRQALGQGPEFLTYFNYEAQQDKSGLPNDRFSAERPEGSISTLTIQRTEQRDSAMYRCASSLTDRGLEAFFGQGTRLTVV.

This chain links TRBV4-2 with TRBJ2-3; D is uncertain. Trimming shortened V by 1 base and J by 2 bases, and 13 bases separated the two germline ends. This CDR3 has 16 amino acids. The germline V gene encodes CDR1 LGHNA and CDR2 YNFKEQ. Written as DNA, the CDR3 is TGTGCCAGCAGCCAAGGGGTAATGGAGCCCACAGATACGCAGTATTTT. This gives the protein CASSQGVMEPTDTQYF.

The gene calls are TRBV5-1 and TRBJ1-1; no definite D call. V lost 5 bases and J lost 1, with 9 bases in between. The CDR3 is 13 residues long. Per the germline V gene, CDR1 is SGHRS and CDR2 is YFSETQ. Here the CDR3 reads CASRASANTEAFF. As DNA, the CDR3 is TGCGCCAGCAGAGCCAGCGCGAACACTGAAGCTTTCTTT.

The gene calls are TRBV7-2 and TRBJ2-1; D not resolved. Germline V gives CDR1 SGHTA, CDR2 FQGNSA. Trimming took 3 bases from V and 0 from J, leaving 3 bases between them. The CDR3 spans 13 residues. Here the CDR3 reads CASSLSSYNEQFF. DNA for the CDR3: TGTGCCAGCAGCTTGAGCTCCTACAATGAGCAGTTCTTC.

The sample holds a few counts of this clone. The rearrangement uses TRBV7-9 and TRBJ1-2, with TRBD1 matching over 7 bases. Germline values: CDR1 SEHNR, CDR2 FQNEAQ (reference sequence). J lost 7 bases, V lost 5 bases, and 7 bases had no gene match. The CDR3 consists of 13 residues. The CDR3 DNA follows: TGTGCCAGCAGCATTGGAGGGGGCAGTGGCTACACCTTC. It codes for CASSIGGGSGYTF.